Below, 15 T cell receptor beta chains from the same sample are listed, as sequenced in a study of human T cells and chemical hapten exposure. MiXCR, applied by TCRdb to the RACE reads, yields one record per CDR3 protein. The data show tens of thousands of distinct CDR3 sequences, roughly 5.4% seen once. Time point reported: healthy volunteer bleed at 6 weeks. Extraction of total RNA was performed on unfractionated whole blood. Specimen: whole blood. The receptors here all came from a human donor in good health. Some clones in this sample may be carry-over from other donors' samples.

DNA of the CDR3: TGTGCCAGCAGCTCCATGACAGGCCTACCCAGCTCTGGAAACACCATATATTTT. It translates to CASSSMTGLPSSGNTIYF. The chain joins TRBV14 to TRBJ1-3, with D possibly being TRBD1 (6 bases). V was pared by 5 bases and J by 0 bases, with 20 bases between. This CDR3 spans 18 amino acids. Germline V gene data show CDR1 as SGHDN and CDR2 as FVKESK.

This clonotype was seen ten or more times. This chain joins TRBV30 and TRBJ2-2; 8 bases align to TRBD2. V trimming: 2 bases; J trimming: 2 bases; junction bases outside the gene matches: 7. Germline CDR1 GTSNPN, CDR2 SVGIG (reference sequence). This CDR3 spans 16 amino acids. This CDR3 is CAWSPPGLVNTGELFF. In DNA form, the CDR3 reads TGTGCCTGGAGTCCACCGGGACTAGTCAACACCGGGGAGCTGTTTTTT.

This clonotype occurred a few times. The chain is built from TRBV27 and TRBJ2-7, with a possible D match to TRBD1 (5 bases). Germline CDR1 is MNHEY and CDR2 is SMNVEV (reference sequence). This CDR3 is 13 amino acids long. V lost 10 bases and J lost 2, with 15 bases in between. The CDR3 DNA reads as TGTGCCACTTCAAAGGGGTCAACCTACGAGCAGTACTTC. Its translation is CATSKGSTYEQYF.

Points on this clonotype: A junction boundary mismatches the germline segment, possibly from a read error. The chain combines TRBV28 with TRBJ1-2; D possibly corresponds to TRBD1 (6 bases). The CDR3 contains 14 residues. CDR1 is MDHEN and CDR2 is SYDVKM in the germline V gene. CDR3 in amino acids: CASSLGGTGREEGF. In DNA, the CDR3 is TGTGCCAGCAGTTTAGGCGGCACAGGGCGTGAAGAAGGCTTC.

This clonotype was recorded at least ten times. Germline and junction disagree at one end, which may indicate a read error. The V and J genes are TRBV12-3 or TRBV12-4 and TRBJ1-1; D not resolved. CDR3 size: 12 residues. CDR3 in amino acids: CASSFYNTEAFF. CDR3 sequence (DNA): TGTGCCAGCAGTTTTTACAACACCGAAGCTTTCTTT.

This clonotype has ten or more counts. The chain uses TRBV5-6 and TRBJ1-1; no firm D call. CDR3 length: 13 amino acids. From germline, CDR1 is SGHDT and CDR2 YYEEEE. Trimming took off 1 base at V and 4 bases at J, with 8 bases between the two ends. The CDR3 DNA is TGTGCCAGCAGCTTGCCATCCGGCACTGAAGCTTTCTTT. Protein sequence: CASSLPSGTEAFF.

This clonotype was found many times. V and J are TRBV7-9 and TRBJ2-1; D not resolved. Germline assignment: CDR1 SEHNR and CDR2 FQNEAQ (reference sequence). This CDR3 is 15 amino acids long. V lost 5 bases, J lost 2 bases, and 13 bases lay in between. The CDR3 DNA follows: TGTGCCAGCAGCCTCCTGGATAGCCCCTACAATGAGCAGTTCTTC. As protein: CASSLLDSPYNEQFF.

At least ten counts were recorded for this clonotype. This rearrangement joins TRBV20-1 to TRBJ2-1, with no clear D. The germline V gene has CDR1 DFQATT and CDR2 SNEGSKA (reference sequence). The length of the CDR3 is 11 residues. The ends were cut back, 1 base at V and 7 bases at J, with 5 bases in the middle. The CDR3 sequence: CSARGGNEQFF. Written as DNA, the CDR3 is TGCAGTGCTAGAGGTGGGAATGAGCAGTTCTTC.

The chain is built from TRBV20-1 and TRBJ1-1; 8 bases agree with TRBD1. Germline lookup yields CDR1 DFQATT and CDR2 SNEGSKA (reference sequence). The ends lost 6 bases at V and 5 bases at J; junction bases unmatched: 8. CDR3 size: 13 residues. The CDR3 bases are TGCAGTGCCAAAGGACAGGGAAGAACTGAAGCTTTCTTT. As protein: CSAKGQGRTEAFF.

This clonotype was counted at least ten times. The chain couples TRBV27 to TRBJ2-7; the match to TRBD2 covers 9 bases. Trimming took 5 bases from V and 3 from J; bases not matched to a gene: 11. There are 16 residues in the CDR3. Germline V CDR1 and CDR2: MNHEY, SMNVEV (reference sequence). The CDR3 sequence is CASSAWGLAGNYEQYF. DNA of the CDR3: TGTGCCAGCAGTGCATGGGGCCTAGCGGGGAACTACGAGCAGTACTTC.

In this sample, this clonotype turned up many times. The chain combines TRBV7-2 with TRBJ2-3; D remains unclear. The V end was cut by 8 bases, the J end by 3 bases, with 18 bases between. The germline V gene has CDR1 SGHTA and CDR2 FQGNSA. The CDR3 sequence is 15 residues long. The CDR3 reads CASSVVAVGTDTQYF. CDR3 coding DNA: TGTGCCAGCTCTGTGGTGGCAGTGGGGACAGATACGCAGTATTTT.

This clonotype was recorded many times. V is TRBV10-2 and J is TRBJ1-2; the D is unclear. Germline V gives CDR1 WSHSY, CDR2 SAAADI. V was pared by 2 bases and J by 4 bases, with 17 bases between. The CDR3 covers 16 residues. The CDR3: CASSEATGNFPYGYTF. CDR3 nucleotide sequence: TGCGCCAGCAGTGAGGCGACGGGGAACTTTCCCTATGGCTACACCTTC.

This clonotype was seen only a few times. The chain employs TRBV6-6 and TRBJ1-3; 7 bases line up with TRBD1. Trimming removed 5 bases from V and 10 bases from J; junction bases left unmatched: 17. The CDR3 sequence is 16 residues long. Germline V gene lookup returns CDR1 MNHNY and CDR2 SVGAGI (reference sequence). The DNA of the CDR3 is TGTGCCAGCAGTGAAGGCCTTTGGGGGCGCAGGGGGACCATATATTTT. Translating gives CASSEGLWGRRGTIYF.

This clonotype was counted at least ten times. The CDR3, as DNA: TGCGCCAGCAGCGGGGGCCGGGGCGGAACAAGCACAGATACGCAGTATTTT. Its protein is CASSGGRGGTSTDTQYF. This sequence joins TRBV10-2 and TRBJ2-3, with D possibly called TRBD1 or TRBD2 (6 bases each). V dropped 6 bases and J dropped 0 bases, with 19 bases sitting between them. The CDR3 has 17 amino acids. CDR1 is WSHSY and CDR2 is SAAADI in the germline V gene.

The genes are TRBV12-3 or TRBV12-4 and TRBJ1-5; D remains ambiguous. The CDR3 has 14 residues. V was cut by 3 bases and J by 4 bases, with 10 bases left in between. DNA for the CDR3: TGTGCCAGCAGTTTGGGGAGGATTAATCAGCCCCAGCATTTT. Translating it yields CASSLGRINQPQHF.